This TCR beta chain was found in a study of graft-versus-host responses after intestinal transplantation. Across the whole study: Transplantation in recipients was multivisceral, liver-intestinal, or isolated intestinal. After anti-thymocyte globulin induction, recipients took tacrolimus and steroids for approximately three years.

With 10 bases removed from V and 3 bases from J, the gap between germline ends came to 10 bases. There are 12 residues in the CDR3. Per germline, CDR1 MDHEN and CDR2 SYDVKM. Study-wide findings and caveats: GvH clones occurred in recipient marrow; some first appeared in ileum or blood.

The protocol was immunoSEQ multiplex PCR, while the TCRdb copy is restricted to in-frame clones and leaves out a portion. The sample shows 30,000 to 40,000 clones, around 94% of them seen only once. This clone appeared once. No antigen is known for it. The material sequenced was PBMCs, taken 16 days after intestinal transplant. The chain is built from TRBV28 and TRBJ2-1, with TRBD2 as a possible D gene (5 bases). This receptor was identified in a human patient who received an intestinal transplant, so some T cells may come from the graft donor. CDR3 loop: CATDRDYNEQFF. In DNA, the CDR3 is TGTGCCACCGACCGGGACTACAATGAGCAGTTCTTC.